Each of the 4 T cell receptor beta chains below was sequenced from the same sample in a study of OX40 agonist ivuxolimab in advanced cancers. The protocol was immunoSEQ multiplex PCR, while the TCRdb copy is restricted to in-frame clones and leaves out a portion. The sample carries 40,000 to 50,000 clones, around 90% recorded once. The sequences come from CD4+ or CD8+ T cells sorted from blood, collected in a trial of the OX40 agonist ivuxolimab. Receptor source: an adult with an advanced solid tumor such as melanoma, head and neck, liver or kidney cancer.

The CDR3 nucleotides are TGTGCCAGCAGCCTCAGACTAGCGGGGCGCACAGATACGCAGTATTTT. This encodes CASSLRLAGRTDTQYF. The J gene is TRBJ2-3, the V gene TRBV5-4; 11 nucleotides match TRBD2. Germline-derived CDR1 and CDR2 are SGHNT and YYREEE (reference sequence). With 4 bases clipped from V and 1 base from J, the junction kept 5 bases outside the gene matches. The CDR3 spans 16 residues.

V gene TRBV11-2 combines with J gene TRBJ2-1; the D gene is possibly TRBD1 (6 bases). This CDR3 comprises 15 residues. V was clipped by 3 bases and J by 6 bases, with 15 bases between them. Germline V lookup: CDR1 SGHAT, CDR2 FQNNGV. This chain's CDR3 is CASSFRGMLSNEQFF. CDR3 bases: TGTGCCAGCAGCTTTAGGGGGATGCTGAGCAATGAGCAGTTCTTC.

CDR3 amino acids: CASSHSGGERETQYF. In nucleotides, the CDR3 is TGTGCCAGCAGCCATAGCGGGGGGGAGCGGGAGACCCAGTACTTC. The gene calls are TRBV5-8 and TRBJ2-5; 11 positions agree with TRBD2. CDR3 size: 15 residues. V lost 4 bases, J lost 5 bases, and 7 bases stayed unmatched. CDR1 is SGHTS, CDR2 YDEGEE, per germline.

V is TRBV4-3 and J is TRBJ1-1; TRBD1 might be the D (6 bases). V was clipped by 4 bases and J by 2 bases, with 14 bases between them. CDR3 length: 15 amino acids. Germline CDR1 LGHNA, CDR2 YSLEER. CDR3 DNA sequence: TGCGCCAGCAGCCGGGCCCAGGGGTCTAACACTGAAGCTTTCTTT. Protein: CASSRAQGSNTEAFF.